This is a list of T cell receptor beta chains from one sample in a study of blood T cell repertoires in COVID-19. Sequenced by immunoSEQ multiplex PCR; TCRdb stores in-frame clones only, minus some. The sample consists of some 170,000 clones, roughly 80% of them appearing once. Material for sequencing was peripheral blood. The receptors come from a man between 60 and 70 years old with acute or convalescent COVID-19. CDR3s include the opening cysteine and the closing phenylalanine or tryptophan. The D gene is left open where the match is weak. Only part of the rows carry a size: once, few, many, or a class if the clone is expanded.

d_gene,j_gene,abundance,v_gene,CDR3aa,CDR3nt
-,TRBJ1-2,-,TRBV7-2,CASTRGANYGYTF,TGTGCCAGCACCCGGGGGGCGAATTATGGCTACACCTTC
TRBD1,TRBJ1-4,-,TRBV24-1,CATSESPGGTEERLFF,TGTGCCACCAGTGAGAGCCCAGGGGGGACAGAGGAGCGGCTGTTTTTT
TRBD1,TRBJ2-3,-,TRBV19,CASSLNRDREGWDTQYF,TGTGCCAGTAGTTTAAACCGGGACAGGGAGGGTTGGGATACGCAGTATTTT
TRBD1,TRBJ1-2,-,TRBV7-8,CASSNDRAYGYTF,TGTGCCAGCAGCAACGACAGGGCCTATGGCTACACCTTC
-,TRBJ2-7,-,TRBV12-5,CASGRAFRDTKF,TGTGCTAGTGGTCGTGCCTTCCGGGACACGAAGTTC
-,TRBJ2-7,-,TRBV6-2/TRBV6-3,CASSYSTTAFDNSKQYF,TGTGCCAGCAGTTACTCGACGACAGCGTTCGATAATAGTAAGCAGTACTTC
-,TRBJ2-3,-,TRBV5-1,CASSKDWERTDTQYF,TGCGCCAGCAGCAAGGACTGGGAGAGGACAGATACGCAGTATTTT
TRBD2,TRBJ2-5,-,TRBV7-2,CASSLPASGKETQYF,TGTGCCAGCAGCTTACCCGCTAGCGGGAAAGAGACCCAGTACTTC
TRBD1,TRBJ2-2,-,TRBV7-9,CASSLGQATGELFF,TGTGCCAGCAGCTTGGGACAGGCCACCGGGGAGCTGTTTTTT
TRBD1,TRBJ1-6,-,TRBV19,CASSIGQAANSSLHF,TGTGCCAGTAGTATCGGACAGGCGGCTAATTCATCCCTCCACTTT
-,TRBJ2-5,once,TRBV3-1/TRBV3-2,CASSHDRRGETQYF,TGTGCCAGCAGCCACGACAGACGTGGGGAGACCCAGTACTTC
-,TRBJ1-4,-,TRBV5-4,CASSSDSATNEKLFF,TGTGCCAGCAGCAGCGACAGTGCAACTAATGAAAAACTGTTTTTT
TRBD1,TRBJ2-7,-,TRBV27,CASSPLGQGVTYEQYF,TGTGCCAGCAGCCCCTTGGGACAGGGGGTCACCTACGAGCAGTACTTC
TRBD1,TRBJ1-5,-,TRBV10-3,CAISETGDNQPQHF,TGTGCCATCAGTGAGACAGGGGATAATCAGCCCCAGCATTTT
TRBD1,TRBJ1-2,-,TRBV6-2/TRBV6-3,CASSLPGTANYGYTF,TGTGCCAGCAGTCTCCCAGGGACAGCTAACTATGGCTACACCTTC
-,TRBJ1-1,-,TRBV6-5,CASSYQGEAFF,TGTGCCAGCAGTTACCAGGGGGAAGCTTTCTTT
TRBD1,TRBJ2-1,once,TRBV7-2,CASSPGTGEQFF,TGTGCCAGCAGCCCTGGGACAGGGGAGCAGTTCTTC
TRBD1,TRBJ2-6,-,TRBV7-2,CASSLNAGGTNVLTF,TGTGCCAGCAGCTTAAATGCAGGGGGCACCAACGTCCTGACTTTC
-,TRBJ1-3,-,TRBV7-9,CASSPPGEADTIYF,TGTGCCAGCAGCCCGCCGGGGGAAGCGGACACCATATATTTT
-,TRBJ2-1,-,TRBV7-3,CASSLTGGIFNEQFF,TGTGCCAGCAGCTTAACGGGGGGAATATTCAATGAGCAGTTCTTC
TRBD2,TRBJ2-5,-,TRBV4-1,CASSQASGDRETQYF,TGCGCCAGCAGCCAAGCTAGCGGGGACCGGGAGACCCAGTACTTC
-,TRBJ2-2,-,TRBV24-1,CATSDSGQFGELFF,TGTGCCACCAGTGATTCCGGACAGTTTGGGGAGCTGTTTTTT
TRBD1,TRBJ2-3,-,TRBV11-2,CASSPRGRGTGVTDTQYF,TGTGCCAGCAGCCCCCGAGGGCGCGGGACAGGGGTCACAGATACGCAGTATTTT
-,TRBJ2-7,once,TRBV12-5,CASGLVRLVSYEQYF,TGTGCTAGTGGTTTGGTAAGACTAGTATCCTACGAGCAGTACTTC
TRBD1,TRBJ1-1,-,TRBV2,CASTSLDRGLGEAFF,TGTGCCAGCACCTCGTTGGACAGGGGGCTCGGTGAAGCTTTCTTT
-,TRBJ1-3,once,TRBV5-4,CASSPGGRNSGNTIYF,TGTGCCAGCAGCCCGGGGGGGCGAAACTCTGGAAACACCATATATTTT
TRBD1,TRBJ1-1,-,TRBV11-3,CASSPRQGLNTEAFF,TGTGCCAGCAGCCCGCGACAGGGGTTGAACACTGAAGCTTTCTTT
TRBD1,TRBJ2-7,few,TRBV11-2,CASSWGTGASEQYF,TGTGCCAGCAGCTGGGGGACAGGGGCCTCCGAGCAGTACTTC
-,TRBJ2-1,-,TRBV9,CASSADGVTYNEQFF,TGTGCCAGCAGTGCGGACGGGGTCACCTACAATGAGCAGTTCTTC
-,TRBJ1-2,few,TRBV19,CASSLIGKGMDGYTF,TGTGCCAGTAGCCTTATTGGAAAGGGGATGGATGGCTACACCTTC
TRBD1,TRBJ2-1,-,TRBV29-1,CSVEDPDRHYNEQFF,TGCAGCGTTGAAGATCCGGACAGGCACTACAATGAGCAGTTCTTC
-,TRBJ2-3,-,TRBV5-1,CASSLAHSTSTDTQYF,TGCGCCAGCAGCTTGGCCCACTCCACTAGCACAGATACGCAGTATTTT
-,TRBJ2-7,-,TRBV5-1,CASSPPLEGHEQYF,TGCGCCAGCAGCCCCCCGTTGGAGGGCCACGAGCAGTACTTC
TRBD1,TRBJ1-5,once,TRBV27,CASSWIRDRGQPQHF,TGTGCCAGCAGTTGGATCCGGGACAGAGGTCAGCCCCAGCATTTT
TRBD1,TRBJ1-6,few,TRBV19,CASSTRGGNSPLHF,TGTGCCAGTAGTACCAGAGGGGGCAATTCACCCCTCCACTTT